This entry is about one T cell receptor (beta chain). The data belong to a study of blood T cell repertoires in COVID-19. Background on the study: T cells, B-cell-depleted T cells, or PBMCs supplied cDNA or gDNA.

Germline values: CDR1 MDHEN, CDR2 SYDVKM. Between the trimmed V and J ends, which lost 1 base and 7 bases, there was a span of 4 bases. The CDR3 runs 11 residues. This table comes from immunoSEQ multiplex PCR, and its TCRdb copy is limited to in-frame clones, with some not included. The profile shows about 180,000 clones, 70% to 90% of them singletons. The chain employs TRBV28 and TRBJ1-2, with D uncertain. Sample: peripheral blood. The receptor comes from a woman in her 50s with COVID-19, enrolled during active disease. CDR3 in amino acids: CASSLSSGYTF. For the CDR3, the DNA is TGTGCCAGCAGTTTATCCAGTGGCTACACCTTC.